This TCR beta chain was sequenced for a study of CD8 T cells in Susac syndrome (dated by TCRdb to about 2019). Regarding the complete study: Repertoire sequencing was used to test whether CD8+ T cell activation and differentiation in Susac syndrome was antigen driven.

RNA was extracted using the RNeasy kit, and about 0.5 to 1 microgram was reverse transcribed with random hexamers. The immunoSEQ multiplex PCR assay, which covers 54 Vbeta and 13 Jbeta segments, was used to amplify TCR beta CDR3 regions. PCR amplification bias was corrected using a synthetic template baseline for primer optimization and computational correction. The study's processing was this. Reads were annotated to V, D and J genes according to IMGT and were analyzed with immunoSEQ Analyzer, with only productive sequences retained. Clonality was calculated as one minus the Shannon entropy normalized by log2 of the number of productive unique sequences. Public and private clones were assessed among the 100 most prevalent clones of each patient and control. Clones were defined as Susac-specific if absent from the healthy and MS cohorts, from 900 to 1,200 published viral clones and from other ImmuneACCESS disease sequences. Through fastp at Q25 and MiXCR, TCRdb rebuilt clones from the public reads, retaining in-frame beta chains. Rows with a matching CDR3 protein are joined into one entry that keeps the most common DNA and genes. V and J calls and clone size were set by TCRdb, not the authors. For this sample there are 90,000 to 110,000 distinct CDR3 sequences; roughly 97% appear just once. Clones ranked in the top ten supply about 0.1% of the sample.

On this clonotype itself: Its antigen is unknown. Per-base quality was not reported, and no clone a single base away is much larger than it.

From the germline V gene, CDR1 is SGHTA and CDR2 is FQGNSA. V is reduced by 6 bases and J by 4 bases, leaving a spacing of 9 bases between them. The CDR3 has 13 amino acids, counting the end cysteine and phenylalanine. Just the 39-base CDR3 DNA is kept, in frame starting at base 1. Results and caveats for the whole study, not just this receptor: The TCR sequencing and HLA analysis was acknowledged to have included a relatively small number of individuals.

Peripheral blood CD8+ and CD4+ T cells from healthy donors, Susac syndrome patients and multiple sclerosis patients were profiled using high-throughput TCR beta sequencing. The healthy donors served as controls matched for age and sex. CD8+ TEMRA cells were enriched by FACS, while bulk CD8+ and CD4+ T cells were purified by magnetic negative isolation. Blood was collected in EDTA tubes and processed within 24 hours, with PBMCs isolated through density gradient centrifugation. PBMCs intended for TCR sequencing were cryopreserved in liquid nitrogen and were subsequently thawed in a 37 degrees C water bath. The sorted or isolated CD4+, CD8+ and CD8+ TEMRA cells had a purity of 90% or higher.

The sequence was obtained from a human donor in good health. The sequencing input was CD4+ T cells from PBMCs. Rearrangement joined TRBV7-2 to TRBJ1-4; TRBD1 is a possible D gene, resting on 5 matching bases. The DNA sequence is given as TGTGCCAGCAGTTGGGACGGTAATGAAAAACTGTTTTTT. This is translated as CASSWDGNEKLFF. The full variable domain, with segments outside the CDR3 supplied by the reference TRBV7-2 and TRBJ1-4 proteins, appears as GAGVSQSPSNKVTEKGKDVELRCDPISGHTALYWYRQSLGQGLEFLIYFQGNSAPDKSGLPSDRFSAERTGGSVSTLTIQRTQQEDSAVYLCASSWDGNEKLFFGSGTQLSVL.